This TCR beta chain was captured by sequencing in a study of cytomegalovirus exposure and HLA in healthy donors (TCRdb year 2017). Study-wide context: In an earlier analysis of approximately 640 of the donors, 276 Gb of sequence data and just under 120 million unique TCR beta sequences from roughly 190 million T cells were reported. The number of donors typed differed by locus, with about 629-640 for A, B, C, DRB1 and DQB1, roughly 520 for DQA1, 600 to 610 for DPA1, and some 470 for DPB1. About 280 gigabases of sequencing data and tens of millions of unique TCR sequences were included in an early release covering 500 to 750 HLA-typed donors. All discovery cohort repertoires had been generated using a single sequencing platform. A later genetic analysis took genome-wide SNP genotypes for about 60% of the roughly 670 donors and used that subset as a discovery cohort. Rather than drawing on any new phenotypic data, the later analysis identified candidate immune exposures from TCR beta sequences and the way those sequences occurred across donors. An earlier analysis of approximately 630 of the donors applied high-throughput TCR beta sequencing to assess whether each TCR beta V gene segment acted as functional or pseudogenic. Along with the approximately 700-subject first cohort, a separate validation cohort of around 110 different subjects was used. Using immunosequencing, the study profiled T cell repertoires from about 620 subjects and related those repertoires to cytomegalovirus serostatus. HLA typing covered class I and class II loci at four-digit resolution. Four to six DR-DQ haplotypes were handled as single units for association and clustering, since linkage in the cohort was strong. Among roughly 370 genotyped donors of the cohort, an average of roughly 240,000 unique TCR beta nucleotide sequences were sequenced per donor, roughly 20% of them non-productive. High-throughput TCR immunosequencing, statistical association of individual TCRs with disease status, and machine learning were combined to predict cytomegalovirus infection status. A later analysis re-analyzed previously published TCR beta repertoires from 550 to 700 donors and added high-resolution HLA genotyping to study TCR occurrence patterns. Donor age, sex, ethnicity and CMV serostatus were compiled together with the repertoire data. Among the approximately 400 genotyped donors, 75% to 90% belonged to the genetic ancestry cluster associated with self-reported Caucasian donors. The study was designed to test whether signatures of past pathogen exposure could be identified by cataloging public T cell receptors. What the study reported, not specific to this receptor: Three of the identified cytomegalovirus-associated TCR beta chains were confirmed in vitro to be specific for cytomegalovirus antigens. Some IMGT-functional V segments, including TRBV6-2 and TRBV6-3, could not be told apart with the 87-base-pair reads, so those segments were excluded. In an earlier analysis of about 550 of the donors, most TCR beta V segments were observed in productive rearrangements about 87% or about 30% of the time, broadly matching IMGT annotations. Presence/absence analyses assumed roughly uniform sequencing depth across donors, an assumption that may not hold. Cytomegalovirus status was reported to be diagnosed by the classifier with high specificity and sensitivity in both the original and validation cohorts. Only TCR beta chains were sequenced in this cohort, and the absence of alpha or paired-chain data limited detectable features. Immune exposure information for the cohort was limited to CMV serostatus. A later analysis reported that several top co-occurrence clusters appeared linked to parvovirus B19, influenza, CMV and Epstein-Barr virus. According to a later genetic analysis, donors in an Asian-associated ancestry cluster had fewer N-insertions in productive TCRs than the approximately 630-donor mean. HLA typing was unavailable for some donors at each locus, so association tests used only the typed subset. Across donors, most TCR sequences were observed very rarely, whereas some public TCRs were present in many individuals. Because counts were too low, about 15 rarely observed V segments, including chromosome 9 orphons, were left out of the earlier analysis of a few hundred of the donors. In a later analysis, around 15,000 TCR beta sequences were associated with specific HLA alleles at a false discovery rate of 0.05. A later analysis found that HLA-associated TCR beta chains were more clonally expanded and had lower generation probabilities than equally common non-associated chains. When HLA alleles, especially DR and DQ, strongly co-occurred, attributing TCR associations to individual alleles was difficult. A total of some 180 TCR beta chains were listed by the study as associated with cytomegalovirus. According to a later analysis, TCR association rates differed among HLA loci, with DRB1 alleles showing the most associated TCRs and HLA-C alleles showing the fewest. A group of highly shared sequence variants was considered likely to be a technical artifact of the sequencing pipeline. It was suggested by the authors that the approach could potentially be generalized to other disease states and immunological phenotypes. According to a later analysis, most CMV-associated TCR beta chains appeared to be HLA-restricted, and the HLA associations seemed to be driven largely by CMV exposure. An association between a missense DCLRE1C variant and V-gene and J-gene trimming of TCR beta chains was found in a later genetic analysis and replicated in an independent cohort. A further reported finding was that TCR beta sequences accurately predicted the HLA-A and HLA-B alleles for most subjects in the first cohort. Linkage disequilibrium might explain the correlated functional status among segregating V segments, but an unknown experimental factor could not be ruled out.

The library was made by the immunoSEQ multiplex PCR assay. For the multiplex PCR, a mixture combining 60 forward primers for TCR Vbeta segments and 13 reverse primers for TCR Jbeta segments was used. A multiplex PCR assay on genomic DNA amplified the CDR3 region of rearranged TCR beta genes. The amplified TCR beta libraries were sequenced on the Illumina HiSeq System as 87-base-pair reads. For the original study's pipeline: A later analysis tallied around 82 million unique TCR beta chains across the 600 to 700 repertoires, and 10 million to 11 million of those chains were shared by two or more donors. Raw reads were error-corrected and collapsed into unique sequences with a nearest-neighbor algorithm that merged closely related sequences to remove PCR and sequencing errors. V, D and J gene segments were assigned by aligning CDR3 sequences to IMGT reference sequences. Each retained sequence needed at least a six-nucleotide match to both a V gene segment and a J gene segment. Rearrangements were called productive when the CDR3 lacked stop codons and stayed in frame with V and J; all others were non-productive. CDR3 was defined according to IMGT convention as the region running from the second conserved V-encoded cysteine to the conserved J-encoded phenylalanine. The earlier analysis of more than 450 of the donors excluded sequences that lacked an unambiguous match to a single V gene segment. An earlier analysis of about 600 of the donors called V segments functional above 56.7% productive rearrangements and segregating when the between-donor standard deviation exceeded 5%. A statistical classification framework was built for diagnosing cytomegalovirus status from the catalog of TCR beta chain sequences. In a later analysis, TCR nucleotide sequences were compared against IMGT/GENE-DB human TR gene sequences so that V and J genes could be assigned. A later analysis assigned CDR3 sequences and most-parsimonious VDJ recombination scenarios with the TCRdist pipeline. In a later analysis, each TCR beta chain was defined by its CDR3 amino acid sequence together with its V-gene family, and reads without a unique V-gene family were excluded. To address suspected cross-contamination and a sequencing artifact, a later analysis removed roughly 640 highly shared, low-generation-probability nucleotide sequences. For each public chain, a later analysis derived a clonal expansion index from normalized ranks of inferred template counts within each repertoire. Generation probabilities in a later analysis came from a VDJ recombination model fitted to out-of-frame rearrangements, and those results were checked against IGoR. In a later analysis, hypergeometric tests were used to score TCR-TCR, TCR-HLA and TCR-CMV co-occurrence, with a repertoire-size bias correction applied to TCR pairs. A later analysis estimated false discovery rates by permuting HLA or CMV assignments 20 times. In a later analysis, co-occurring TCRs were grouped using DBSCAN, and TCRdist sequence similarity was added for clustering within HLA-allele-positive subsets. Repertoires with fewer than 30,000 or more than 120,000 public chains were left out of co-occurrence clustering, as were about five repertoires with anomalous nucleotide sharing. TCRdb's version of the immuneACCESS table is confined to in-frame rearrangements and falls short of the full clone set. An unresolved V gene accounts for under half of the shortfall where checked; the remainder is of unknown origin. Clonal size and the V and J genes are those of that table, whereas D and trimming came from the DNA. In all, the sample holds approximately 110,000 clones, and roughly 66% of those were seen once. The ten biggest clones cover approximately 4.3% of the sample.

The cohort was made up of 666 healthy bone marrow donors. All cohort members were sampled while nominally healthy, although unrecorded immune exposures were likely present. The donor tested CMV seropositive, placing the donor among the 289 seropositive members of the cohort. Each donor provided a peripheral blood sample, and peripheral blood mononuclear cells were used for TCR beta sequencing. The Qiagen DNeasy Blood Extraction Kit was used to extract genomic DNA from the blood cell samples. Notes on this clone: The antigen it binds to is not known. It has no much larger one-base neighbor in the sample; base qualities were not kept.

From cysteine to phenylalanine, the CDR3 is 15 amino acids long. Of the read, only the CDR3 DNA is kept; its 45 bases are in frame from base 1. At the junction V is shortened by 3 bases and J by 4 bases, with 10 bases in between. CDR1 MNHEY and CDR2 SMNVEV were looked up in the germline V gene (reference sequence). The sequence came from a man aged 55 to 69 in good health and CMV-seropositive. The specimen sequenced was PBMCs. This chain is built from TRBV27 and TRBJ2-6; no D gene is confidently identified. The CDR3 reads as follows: CASSLMGPGANVLTF. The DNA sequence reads TGTGCCAGCAGTTTGATGGGCCCCGGGGCCAACGTCCTGACTTTC.